The sequence of this T cell receptor (beta chain) was determined in a study of cytomegalovirus exposure and HLA in healthy donors. The wider study: An earlier analysis found fewer than 140 million unique TCR beta sequences from about 190 million T cells.

Primers: 60 Vbeta forward and 13 Jbeta reverse. Libraries were prepared by immunoSEQ multiplex PCR; TCRdb keeps only in-frame clonotypes and omits some of them. This sample has about 240,000 clones, with about 85% found just once. This clone was observed a handful of times. What it recognizes is unknown. Sampled while nominally healthy, donors likely had unrecorded immune exposures. Study-wide results and caveats: TCR beta chain V- and J-gene trimming was linked, in a later analysis, to a missense variant in DCLRE1C. Highly shared sequence variants in one cluster were likely a sequencing artifact.

This CDR3 region has 12 residues. CDR1 is SQVTM, CDR2 ANQGSEA, per germline. With 0 bases removed from V and 4 bases from J, the gap between germline ends came to 7 bases. Specimen: PBMCs. This rearrangement joins TRBV29-1 to TRBJ2-7; possible D gene TRBD2, 5 bases. This receptor was taken from a girl aged 2 to 10 in good health and CMV-seronegative. CDR3 protein: CSVEERDYEQYF. The CDR3 DNA is TGCAGCGTTGAAGAGAGGGATTACGAGCAGTACTTC.